The source of this T cell receptor beta chain is a study of blood T cell repertoires in COVID-19. Study-level background: Specimens from acute and convalescent COVID-19 originated in the United States, Italy and Spain. The cDNA or gDNA used as material had been derived from T cells, B-cell-depleted T cells, or PBMCs.

In the original processing: For nucleated cells, counts were estimated from reference gene primer amplification. Clones were sequenced by immunoSEQ multiplex PCR, and TCRdb holds only the in-frame ones, with some missing. For V, J and clone size, that table is used; D and trimming come from the DNA. The sample has just under 20,000 clones, around 83% seen once. V shed 7 bases, J shed 6 bases, and the junction held 7 bases outside the gene matches. CDR1 and CDR2 from the germline V gene are LGHNT and FRNRAP. The CDR3 sequence is 13 residues long. V is TRBV12-5 and J is TRBJ1-2, with TRBD1 matching over 8 bases. The material sequenced was peripheral blood. This receptor was identified in a human donor with active COVID-19. The donor label of this sample is uncertain. The CDR3 is CASVPSGGHGYTF. As DNA, the CDR3 is TGTGCTAGTGTCCCCTCAGGGGGCCATGGCTACACCTTC. Using reference TRBV12-5 and TRBJ1-2 for the parts outside the CDR3, the full variable domain is DARVTQTPRHKVTEMGQEVTMRCQPILGHNTVFWYRQTMMQGLELLAYFRNRAPLDDSGMPKDRFSAEMPDATLATLKIQPSEPRDSAVYFCASVPSGGHGYTFGSGTRLTVV.